Each of the 10 T cell receptor beta chains below was sequenced from the same sample in a study of blood T cells in healthy people across ages. Combining a sample-barcoded 5' primer with a J-beta primer mix, a second PCR ran for roughly 7 to 11 cycles. In TCRdb, the 5' RACE reads were re-called with MiXCR into one record per CDR3 protein. The sample has 540,000 or so distinct CDR3 sequences; 25% to 30% are singletons. Sequencing was carried out using blood. All receptors come from a woman in her seventies in good health.

This clonotype was seen a few times. One junction end disagrees with the germline gene, perhaps due to a read error. V and J are TRBV7-3 and TRBJ2-5, with D possibly being TRBD2 (6 bases). Germline CDR1 reads SGHTA; CDR2 reads FQGTGA. The CDR3 length is 13 residues. DNA for the CDR3: TGTACCAGCAGCACAACTGGGGGGGAGACCCAGTACTTC. The encoded protein is CTSSTTGGETQYF.

The chain links TRBV4-1 to TRBJ2-1; 15 positions match TRBD2. The junction had 6 bases not matched to a gene; V was cut back by 0 bases and J by 9 bases. CDR3 length equals 17 residues. Looked up from germline, CDR1 is MGHRA and CDR2 is YSYEKL. The CDR3: CASSQDHGTSGRSEQFF. CDR3 nucleotides: TGCGCCAGCAGCCAAGATCATGGGACTAGCGGGAGGAGTGAGCAGTTCTTC.

This chain uses TRBV10-3 with TRBJ1-4; possible D gene TRBD1, 6 bases. The V end was cut by 3 bases, the J end by 0 bases, with 14 bases between. From germline, CDR1 is ENHRY and CDR2 SYGVKD. The CDR3 has 17 amino acids. The chain's CDR3 is CAISDQTGTPTNEKLFF. The DNA for the CDR3 is TGTGCCATCAGTGATCAAACAGGGACCCCAACTAATGAAAAACTGTTTTTT.

J is TRBJ2-2 and V is TRBV7-2; D gene unclear. The germline CDR1 and CDR2 sequences are SGHTA and FQGNSA. Between the trimmed V and J ends, which lost 5 bases and 7 bases, there was a span of 11 bases. There are 13 residues in the CDR3. CDR3: CASSLRPVGELFF. The CDR3, as DNA: TGTGCCAGCAGCCTACGTCCCGTCGGGGAGCTGTTTTTT.

This clonotype occurred many times. This sequence joins TRBV5-1 and TRBJ2-5; the match to TRBD1 covers 9 bases. Germline V lookup: CDR1 SGHRS, CDR2 YFSETQ. The ends lost 4 bases at V and 5 bases at J; junction bases unmatched: 3. CDR3 length: 13 residues. The CDR3 sequence is CASSTGQGETQYF. CDR3 nucleotide sequence: TGCGCCAGCAGCACCGGACAGGGGGAGACCCAGTACTTC.

The chain couples TRBV4-3 to TRBJ2-6; D could derive from TRBD1 or TRBD2 (5 bases each). Germline CDR1 LGHNA, CDR2 YSLEER. The CDR3 runs to 16 residues. Trimming took 4 bases from V and 0 from J, leaving 10 bases between them. The CDR3 DNA sequence: TGCGCCAGCAGCCTAGGGGAGAACTCTGGGGCCAACGTCCTGACTTTC. It yields the protein CASSLGENSGANVLTF.

This CDR3 is CSAREFRDQPQHF. CDR3 in DNA: TGCAGTGCTAGAGAGTTCAGGGATCAGCCCCAGCATTTT. This sequence joins TRBV20-1 and TRBJ1-5; tentative D call: TRBD1 (5 bases). V was cut by 0 bases and J by 5 bases, with 8 bases left in between. Germline CDR1 is DFQATT and CDR2 is SNEGSKA (reference sequence). The CDR3 runs to 13 residues.

The sample holds a few counts of this clonotype. V is TRBV25-1 and J is TRBJ2-4; D perhaps matches TRBD2 (6 bases). The CDR3 extends over 15 amino acids. V was trimmed by 9 bases and J by 9 bases, leaving 24 bases between them. Germline lookup yields CDR1 MGHDK and CDR2 SYGVNS. The CDR3 region is CASMGDGTPPRIQYF. The CDR3 DNA sequence: TGTGCCAGTATGGGCGATGGGACTCCACCCCGCATTCAGTACTTC.

V and J are TRBV7-2 and TRBJ2-5, with TRBD1 identical over 7 bases. The germline V gene has CDR1 SGHTA and CDR2 FQGNSA. V shed 5 bases and J 2 bases; nucleotides not matched to a gene: 5. CDR3 size: 14 residues. DNA of the CDR3: TGTGCCAGCAGCCAGACGGGACAGCAAGAGACCCAGTACTTC. Translation gives CASSQTGQQETQYF.

The chain is built from TRBV10-2 and TRBJ2-4; weak D call: TRBD1 (6 bases). V lost 0 bases and J lost 8, with 17 bases in between. From germline, CDR1 is WSHSY and CDR2 SAAADI. The CDR3 totals 16 residues. In DNA, the CDR3 is TGCGCCAGCAGTGAGTCAGGGGGAGCTTCTGGGGACATTCAGTACTTC. This translates into CASSESGGASGDIQYF.